This T cell receptor beta chain was sequenced during a study of blood T cells in healthy people across ages. General study points: Roughly linearly, TCR beta diversity per million T cells fell as age increased.

A second PCR of 7 to 11 cycles used a sample-barcoded 5' primer and a J-beta primer mix. MiXCR, applied by TCRdb to the 5' RACE reads, yields one record per CDR3 protein. The data show around 800,000 distinct CDR3 sequences, roughly 25% seen once. This clonotype showed up just a few times. Antigen unknown. The germline CDR1 and CDR2 sequences are LGHDT and YNNKEL (reference sequence). The CDR3 spans 12 residues. Every sample had a minimum of 6.5 million PBMCs isolated. These data were also filed under a second study, of T cells of mothers and their children. That paper notes: Three healthy Caucasian mothers, along with their six children, served as the donors.

The sequenced material came from blood. V and J are TRBV3-1 and TRBJ2-5; D is uncertain. The J call may be in error: the DNA end matches TRBJ2-1 better. This TCR came from a boy younger than 18 in good health. DNA of the CDR3: TGTGCCAGCAGCCAAGATGGGCACCTGCAGTTCTTC. This sequence encodes CASSQDGHLQFF.